What follows are 17 T cell receptor beta chains derived from one specimen sequenced in a study of CD8+CD57+ T cells in acquired aplastic anemia. Genomic DNA constituted the template upon which TCR beta VDJ and CDR3 profiling was performed. Using its own MiXCR run on the reads, TCRdb lists one record per CDR3 protein. The sample has around 180,000 distinct CDR3 sequences, roughly 63% seen once. The sample was sorted CD4+, CD8+, or CD8+CD57+ T cells (not recorded which) from PBMCs. These receptors were obtained from a human donor in good health.

The sample holds one count of this clonotype. V and J are TRBV19 and TRBJ1-6, with D perhaps matching TRBD1 (6 bases). Deletions cut 5 bases from V and 8 bases from J, with 7 bases between. CDR1 and CDR2 (germline): LNHDA, SQIVND (reference sequence). This CDR3 region has 12 residues. The DNA of the CDR3 is TGTGCCAGTAGTTACAGGGATTCACCCCTCCACTTT. Protein: CASSYRDSPLHF.

This clonotype came up many times. The V gene is TRBV2, the J gene TRBJ2-3; the D gene is possibly TRBD2 (6 bases). This CDR3 is 14 amino acids long. The V gene's germline CDR1 is SNHLY and CDR2 FYNNEI. V was clipped by 4 bases and J by 2 bases, with 10 bases between them. CDR3 sequence reads: CASSAGRVTDTQYF. CDR3 in DNA: TGTGCCAGCAGTGCCGGGAGAGTCACAGATACGCAGTATTTT.

This clonotype showed up just a few times. A clone one base away is much larger, so this may be a read error. This chain uses TRBV3-1 with TRBJ1-5; no clear D. The germline V and J ends were trimmed by 1 base and 0 bases, with 4 bases remaining between them. Germline-derived CDR1 and CDR2 are LGHDT and YNNKEL (reference sequence). CDR3 length: 14 residues. The CDR3 region has the DNA TGTGCCAGCAGCCAAGGATATAGCAATCAGCCCCAGCATTTT. As protein: CASSQGYSNQPQHF.

V gene TRBV6-1 combines with J gene TRBJ1-1; D might be TRBD1 (6 bases). Deletions cut 6 bases from V and 1 base from J, with 9 bases between. The length of the CDR3 is 13 residues. Germline loops: CDR1 MNHNS, CDR2 SASEGT. This CDR3 is CASRAQGNTEAFF. DNA of the CDR3: TGTGCCAGCAGGGCACAGGGGAACACTGAAGCTTTCTTT.

This clonotype was counted a single time. V and J are TRBV2 and TRBJ2-7; D gene uncertain. Deletions cut 6 bases from V and 6 bases from J, with 12 bases between. Germline V lookup: CDR1 SNHLY, CDR2 FYNNEI. The CDR3 runs 12 residues. CDR3 in DNA: TGTGCCAGCAGCCCTGTGGCCGCCGAGCAGTACTTC. It is translated as CASSPVAAEQYF.

J is TRBJ2-6 and V is TRBV29-1; no firm D call. The CDR3 length is 14 residues. The V gene's germline CDR1 is SQVTM and CDR2 ANQGSEA. With 2 bases removed from V and 3 bases from J, the gap between germline ends came to 8 bases. The CDR3 DNA reads TGCAGCGTTGAACTCACAGTTGGGGCCAACGTCCTGACTTTC. Translation gives CSVELTVGANVLTF.

V usage is TRBV29-1 and J usage is TRBJ2-3, with D possibly matching TRBD2 (6 bases). Germline lookup yields CDR1 SQVTM and CDR2 ANQGSEA. The CDR3 contains 14 residues. The V gene lost 6 bases and the J gene lost 3 bases, with 16 bases spanning the gap. CDR3 in amino acids: CSVDPWEVTDTQYF. The CDR3 DNA reads as TGCAGCGTGGACCCGTGGGAGGTTACAGATACGCAGTATTTT.

This chain's CDR3 is CSVVWPQRSGANVLTF. For the CDR3, the DNA is TGCAGCGTGGTCTGGCCGCAACGCTCTGGGGCCAACGTCCTGACTTTC. The chain joins TRBV29-1 to TRBJ2-6; no definite D call. The V end was cut by 6 bases, the J end by 0 bases, with 15 bases between. Germline CDR1 reads SQVTM; CDR2 reads ANQGSEA. The CDR3 covers 16 residues.

This rearrangement joins TRBV2 to TRBJ2-5; D is ambiguous. V lost 8 bases to trimming and J lost 5 bases, with 15 bases between them. CDR3 length equals 13 residues. Germline V gene lookup returns CDR1 SNHLY and CDR2 FYNNEI. CDR3 DNA: TGTGCCAGCGGCTTGGACCCACCGGAGACCCAGTACTTC. Its protein product is CASGLDPPETQYF.

The chain employs TRBV15 and TRBJ2-3, with a tentative D call TRBD1 (6 bases). Between the trimmed V and J ends, which lost 4 bases and 11 bases, there was a span of 19 bases. CDR1 and CDR2 (germline): LNHNV, YYDKDF (reference sequence). The CDR3 length is 14 residues. In DNA form, the CDR3 reads TGTGCCACCAGCAACTACAGGGTGGGACAAATGCAGTATTTT. As protein: CATSNYRVGQMQYF.

This clonotype was counted ten times or more. The chain joins TRBV12-3 or TRBV12-4 to TRBJ2-7; TRBD1 or TRBD2 may be the D gene (5 bases each). Trimming took off 4 bases at V and 3 bases at J, with 16 bases between the two ends. The CDR3 is 15 amino acids. Here the CDR3 reads CASSSIGTGNYEQYF. CDR3 nucleotide sequence: TGTGCCAGCAGTTCTATAGGGACCGGTAACTACGAGCAGTACTTC.

The genes are TRBV29-1 and TRBJ2-7, with D tentatively TRBD1 (6 bases). The CDR3 totals 13 residues. The V gene lost 3 bases and the J gene lost 5 bases, with 14 bases spanning the gap. The germline V gene has CDR1 SQVTM and CDR2 ANQGSEA. The CDR3 nucleotides are TGCAGCGTTGATTGGGGGCTCGGGGACGAGCAGTACTTC. This translates into CSVDWGLGDEQYF.

The chain employs TRBV25-1 and TRBJ2-2; D is possibly TRBD1 or TRBD2 (5 bases each). This CDR3 is built from 16 residues. In germline, CDR1 is MGHDK, CDR2 SYGVNS. V gave up 3 bases and J gave up 6 bases, with 17 bases separating them. This CDR3 is CASSDYGAEGAGELFF. The CDR3 bases are TGTGCCAGCAGTGATTATGGGGCCGAGGGTGCCGGGGAGCTGTTTTTT.

V usage is TRBV5-8 and J usage is TRBJ1-2; the D gene is possibly TRBD1 (5 bases). V lost 0 bases, J lost 3 bases, and 9 bases lay in between. The CDR3 runs 14 residues. Germline CDR1 and CDR2: SGHTS and YDEGEE. The CDR3: CASSLETGYYGYTF. In DNA form, the CDR3 reads TGTGCCAGCAGCTTGGAAACAGGTTACTATGGCTACACCTTC.

This chain connects TRBV10-3 to TRBJ1-2; weak D call: TRBD1 (5 bases). CDR1 is ENHRY and CDR2 is SYGVKD in the germline V gene. Trimming removed 1 base at V and 4 bases at J, with 10 bases between. The CDR3 has 14 amino acids. DNA for the CDR3: TGTGCCATCAGTGAGTTAGGACAAAGCTATGGCTACACCTTC. Its translation is CAISELGQSYGYTF.

This chain links TRBV7-9 with TRBJ2-7, with 7 bases matching TRBD1. There are 13 residues in the CDR3. Germline V gene data show CDR1 as SEHNR and CDR2 as FQNEAQ (reference sequence). Trimming cost V 5 bases and J 6 bases; bases outside gene matches: 7. Written as DNA, the CDR3 is TGTGCCAGCAGCCTCCGACAGGGAAGCGAGCAGTACTTC. It is translated as CASSLRQGSEQYF. Full variable domain (remainder filled in from reference TRBV7-9 and TRBJ2-7): DTGVSQNPRHKITKRGQNVTFRCDPISEHNRLYWYRQTLGQGPEFLTYFQNEAQLEKSRLLSDRFSAERPKGSFSTLEIQRTEQGDSAMYLCASSLRQGSEQYFGPGTRLTVT.

The rearrangement joins TRBV7-6 to TRBJ1-4; 7 bases match TRBD1. CDR3 length equals 14 residues. V lost 5 bases to trimming and J lost 8 bases; unmatched junction nucleotides: 8. Germline CDR1 reads SGHVS; CDR2 reads FNYEAQ. In nucleotides, the CDR3 is TGTGCCAGCAGCGCCACAGGGGCAGGAGAAAAACTGTTTTTT. This translates into CASSATGAGEKLFF.